The T cell receptor beta chain under discussion was sequenced for a study of CD8+CD57+ T cells in acquired aplastic anemia. Study information: DNA per sorted CD4+ or CD8+ sample ranged about 0.2 to 27.4 ug, averaging around 3.1 ug.

Individuals selected for sequencing had exhibited CD8+CD57+ cell expansion on flow cytometry. Patient blood was sampled before any therapy had been received. Notes on this clonotype: Its antigen is as yet unknown.

CDR1 and CDR2 (germline): SGHVS, FQNEAQ. The CDR3 has 15 residues. Trimming left V 1 base short and J 3 bases short, with 13 bases between. Profiling that covered TCR beta VDJ and CDR3 relied on genomic DNA as its template. TCRdb re-derived calls from the reads in MiXCR, one entry per CDR3 protein. The sample shows 150,000 to 200,000 distinct CDR3 sequences, 70% to 75% of them seen only once. Study-level points and caveats: The study identified almost 30 CD8+ CDR3 sequences shared by patients and controls.

This TCR was sampled from a human donor with aplastic anemia. The gene calls are TRBV7-8 and TRBJ2-7; D may be TRBD1 (5 bases). The sample was sorted CD4+, CD8+, or CD8+CD57+ T cells (not recorded which) from PBMCs. In nucleotides, the CDR3 is TGTGCCAGCAGCTTAGGGGCAGGGCCTGGCTACGAGCAGTACTTC. Translation gives CASSLGAGPGYEQYF. Full variable domain (remainder filled in from reference TRBV7-8 and TRBJ2-7): GAGVSQSPRYKVAKRGQDVALRCDPISGHVSLFWYQQALGQGPEFLTYFQNEAQLDKSGLPSDRFFAERPEGSVSTLKIQRTQQEDSAVYLCASSLGAGPGYEQYFGPGTRLTVT.